The 7 T cell receptor beta chains below were found in one sample sequenced in a study of cytomegalovirus exposure and HLA in healthy donors. Primers included in the PCR were 60 Vbeta and 13 Jbeta primers. Data came from immunoSEQ multiplex PCR; TCRdb stores just in-frame clones and leaves some out. The table lists about 200,000 clones, 70% to 85% of them singletons, with roughly 0.22% in the top ten. Sequencing input: PBMCs. Every receptor here comes from a girl aged 2 to 10 in good health and CMV-seronegative.

The DNA of the CDR3 is TGTGCCAGCAGCCGAAACGGGTGGAGTGGCTACACCTTC. It codes for CASSRNGWSGYTF. The chain has TRBV27 and TRBJ1-2; D not resolved. CDR1 MNHEY and CDR2 SMNVEV come from the germline V gene (reference sequence). V was pared by 6 bases and J by 7 bases, with 15 bases between. The CDR3 runs to 13 residues.

V is TRBV6-5 and J is TRBJ2-1; TRBD1 aligns across 10 bases. Trimming removed 4 bases from V and 6 bases from J; junction bases left unmatched: 9. The V gene's germline CDR1 is MNHEY and CDR2 SVGAGI. The CDR3 extends over 16 amino acids. The CDR3 is CASSSLGQGEGNEQFF. CDR3 in DNA: TGTGCCAGCAGTTCCCTTGGACAGGGGGAAGGCAATGAGCAGTTCTTC.

This chain joins TRBV6-5 and TRBJ2-3; D is unresolved. Germline-derived CDR1 and CDR2 are MNHEY and SVGAGI. V was clipped by 8 bases and J by 3 bases, with 21 bases between them. The CDR3 covers 16 residues. CDR3 sequence reads: CASGFDSARSTDTQYF. The CDR3 nucleotides read TGTGCCAGCGGTTTCGATTCAGCTAGAAGTACAGATACGCAGTATTTT.

DNA of the CDR3: TGTGCCTTTTGCCGGGACAGTATTCATAATTCACCCCTCCACTTT. Translated: CAFCRDSIHNSPLHF. The chain uses TRBV30 and TRBJ1-6, with 7 nucleotides matching TRBD1. The V gene's germline CDR1 is GTSNPN and CDR2 SVGIG (reference sequence). CDR3 length: 15 amino acids. V shed 7 bases and J 5 bases; nucleotides not matched to a gene: 11. Full variable domain (remainder filled in from reference TRBV30 and TRBJ1-6): SQTIHQWPATLVQPVGSPLSLECTVEGTSNPNLYWYRQAAGRGLQLLFYSVGIGQISSEVPQNLSASRPQDRQFILSSKKLLLSDSGFYLCAFCRDSIHNSPLHFGNGTRLTVT.

This rearrangement joins TRBV19 to TRBJ2-1; 10 bases agree with TRBD2. V shed 3 bases and J 2 bases; nucleotides not matched to a gene: 1. The CDR3 has 15 residues. Per the germline V gene, CDR1 is LNHDA and CDR2 is SQIVND (reference sequence). The CDR3 protein is CASSITSGTYNEQFF. The CDR3 DNA sequence: TGTGCCAGTAGTATCACTAGCGGGACCTACAATGAGCAGTTCTTC.

This clone was seen a single time. The chain recombines TRBV7-6 with TRBJ1-4; D is undetermined. The V gene's germline CDR1 is SGHVS and CDR2 FNYEAQ. CDR3 length: 15 residues. Between the trimmed V and J ends, which lost 5 bases and 0 bases, there was a span of 10 bases. The CDR3 region is CASSPAGATNEKLFF. In DNA form, the CDR3 reads TGTGCCAGCAGCCCCGCCGGGGCAACTAATGAAAAACTGTTTTTT.

This chain joins TRBV5-5 and TRBJ2-7, with TRBD1 identical over 9 bases. The V gene end was trimmed by 3 bases and the J gene end by 3 bases; junction bases not matched to a gene: 4. CDR1 and CDR2 (germline): SGHKS, YYEKEE (reference sequence). The CDR3 length is 14 residues. CDR3 sequence reads: CASSWDRANYEQYF. CDR3 coding DNA: TGTGCCAGCAGCTGGGACAGGGCTAACTACGAGCAGTACTTC.